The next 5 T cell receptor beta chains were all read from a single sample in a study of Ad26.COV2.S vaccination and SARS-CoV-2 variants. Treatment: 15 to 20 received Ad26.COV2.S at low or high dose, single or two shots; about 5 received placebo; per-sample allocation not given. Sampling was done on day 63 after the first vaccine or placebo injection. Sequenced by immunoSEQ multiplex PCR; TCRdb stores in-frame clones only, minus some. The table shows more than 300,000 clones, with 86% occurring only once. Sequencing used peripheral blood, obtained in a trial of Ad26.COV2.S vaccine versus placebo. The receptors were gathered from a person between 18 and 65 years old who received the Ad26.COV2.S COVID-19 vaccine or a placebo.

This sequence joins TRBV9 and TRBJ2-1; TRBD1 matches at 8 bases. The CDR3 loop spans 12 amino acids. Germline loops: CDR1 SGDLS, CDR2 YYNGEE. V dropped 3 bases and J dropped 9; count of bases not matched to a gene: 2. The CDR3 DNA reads TGTGCCAGCAGCGCACAGGGGGTTGAGCAGTTCTTC. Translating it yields CASSAQGVEQFF.

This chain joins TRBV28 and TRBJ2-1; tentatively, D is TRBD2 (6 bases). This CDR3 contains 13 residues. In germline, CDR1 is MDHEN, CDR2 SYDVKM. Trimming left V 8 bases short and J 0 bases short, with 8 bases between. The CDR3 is CASGRSSYNEQFF. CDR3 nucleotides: TGTGCCAGCGGGAGGTCCTCCTACAATGAGCAGTTCTTC.

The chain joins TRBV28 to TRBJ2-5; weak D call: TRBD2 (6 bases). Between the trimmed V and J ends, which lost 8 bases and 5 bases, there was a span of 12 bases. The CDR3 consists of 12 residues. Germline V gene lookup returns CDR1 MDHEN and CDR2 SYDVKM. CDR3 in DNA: TGTGCCAGCGGGACTTTGACGGAGACCCAGTACTTC. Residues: CASGTLTETQYF.

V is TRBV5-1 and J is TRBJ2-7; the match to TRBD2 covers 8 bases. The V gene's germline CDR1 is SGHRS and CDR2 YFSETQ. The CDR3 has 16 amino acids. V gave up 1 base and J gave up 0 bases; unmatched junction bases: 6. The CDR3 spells CASSLTSGGLSYEQYF. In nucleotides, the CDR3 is TGCGCCAGCAGCTTGACCAGCGGGGGACTCTCCTACGAGCAGTACTTC.

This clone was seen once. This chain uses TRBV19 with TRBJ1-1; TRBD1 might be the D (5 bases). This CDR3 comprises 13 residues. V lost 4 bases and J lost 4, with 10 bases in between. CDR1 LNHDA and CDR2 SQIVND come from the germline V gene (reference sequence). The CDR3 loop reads CASSTQGSTEAFF. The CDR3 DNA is TGTGCCAGTAGTACCCAGGGTAGCACTGAAGCTTTCTTT.